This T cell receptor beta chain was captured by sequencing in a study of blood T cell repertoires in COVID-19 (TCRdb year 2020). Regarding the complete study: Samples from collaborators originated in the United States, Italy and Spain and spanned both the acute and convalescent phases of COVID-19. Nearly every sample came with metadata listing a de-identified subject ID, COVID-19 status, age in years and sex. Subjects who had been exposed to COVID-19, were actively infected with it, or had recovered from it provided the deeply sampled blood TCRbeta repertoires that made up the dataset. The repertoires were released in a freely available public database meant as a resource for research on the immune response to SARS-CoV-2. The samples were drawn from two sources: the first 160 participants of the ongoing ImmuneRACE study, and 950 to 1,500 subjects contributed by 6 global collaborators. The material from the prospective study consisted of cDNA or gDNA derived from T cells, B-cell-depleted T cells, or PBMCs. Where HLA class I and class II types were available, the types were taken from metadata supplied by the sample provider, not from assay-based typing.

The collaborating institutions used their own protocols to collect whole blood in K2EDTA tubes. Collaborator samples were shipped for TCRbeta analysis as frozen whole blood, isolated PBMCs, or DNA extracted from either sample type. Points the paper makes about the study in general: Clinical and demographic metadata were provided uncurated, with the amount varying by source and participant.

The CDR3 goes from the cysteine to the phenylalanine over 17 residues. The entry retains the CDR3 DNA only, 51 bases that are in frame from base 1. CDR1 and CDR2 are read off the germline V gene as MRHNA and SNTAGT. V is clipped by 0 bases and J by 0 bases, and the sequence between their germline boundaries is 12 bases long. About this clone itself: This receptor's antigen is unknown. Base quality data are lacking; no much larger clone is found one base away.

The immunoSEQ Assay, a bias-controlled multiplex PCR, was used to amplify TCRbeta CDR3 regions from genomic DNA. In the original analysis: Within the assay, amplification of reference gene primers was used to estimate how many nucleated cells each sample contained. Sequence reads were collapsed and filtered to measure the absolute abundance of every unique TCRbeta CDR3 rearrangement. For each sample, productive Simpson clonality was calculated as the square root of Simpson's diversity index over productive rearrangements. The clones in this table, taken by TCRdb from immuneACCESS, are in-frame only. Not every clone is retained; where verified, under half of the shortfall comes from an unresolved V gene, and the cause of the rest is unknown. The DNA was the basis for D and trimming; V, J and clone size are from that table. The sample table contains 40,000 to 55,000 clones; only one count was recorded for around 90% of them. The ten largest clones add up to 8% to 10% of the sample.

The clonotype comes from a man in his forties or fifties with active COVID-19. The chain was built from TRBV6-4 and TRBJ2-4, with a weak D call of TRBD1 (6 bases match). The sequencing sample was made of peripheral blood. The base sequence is TGTGCCAGCAGTGACTCTGGACAGAGTTTAGCCAAAAACATTCAGTACTTC. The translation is CASSDSGQSLAKNIQYF.